These 18 T cell receptor beta chains originate from one sample sequenced in a study of cytotoxic CD8 clonotypes in ibrutinib-treated CLL. Sequencing was performed with immunoSEQ multiplex PCR; in TCRdb, only in-frame clones are kept and a portion is missing. The profile shows roughly 70,000 clones, 65% to 85% of them singletons. The material was PBMCs, obtained at disease progression, from a patient treated with ibrutinib. These receptors were taken from a human donor with chronic lymphocytic leukemia.

This clone appeared once. The J gene is TRBJ1-5, the V gene TRBV28; perhaps TRBD1 as D (5 bases). The CDR3 sequence is 14 residues long. CDR1 and CDR2 from the germline V gene are MDHEN and SYDVKM. Between the trimmed V and J ends, which lost 10 bases and 3 bases, there was a span of 16 bases. Here the CDR3 DNA reads TGTGCCACCCGAGGGGTACTTGACAATCAGCCCCAGCATTTT. Protein sequence: CATRGVLDNQPQHF.

The rearrangement links TRBV9 to TRBJ1-1; 8 bases agree with TRBD1. CDR3 length equals 15 residues. V was pared by 2 bases and J by 5 bases, with 8 bases of the junction left unmatched. Germline CDR1 reads SGDLS; CDR2 reads YYNGEE. CDR3 DNA sequence: TGTGCCAGCAGCGTTCAGGGGGCTGCGGGGACTGAAGCTTTCTTT. It translates to CASSVQGAAGTEAFF.

The chain joins TRBV11-2 to TRBJ2-7; no definite D call. The V gene lost 4 bases and the J gene lost 7 bases, with 11 bases spanning the gap. The CDR3 has 12 residues. Germline assignment: CDR1 SGHAT and CDR2 FQNNGV. CDR3 sequence: CASSSLEGEQYF. CDR3 sequence (DNA): TGTGCCAGCAGCTCGCTCGAAGGGGAGCAGTACTTC.

The rearrangement joins TRBV5-1 to TRBJ2-1; D possibly corresponds to TRBD1 (6 bases). V was trimmed by 2 bases and J by 2 bases, leaving 11 bases between them. CDR1 and CDR2 (germline): SGHRS, YFSETQ. The CDR3 is 15 residues long. CDR3 DNA sequence: TGCGCCAGCAGCTTCCCAGCAGGGGCCTACAATGAGCAGTTCTTC. Residues: CASSFPAGAYNEQFF. The variable domain in full, completed from reference TRBV5-1 and TRBJ2-1, reads KAGVTQTPRYLIKTRGQQVTLSCSPISGHRSVSWYQQTPGQGLQFLFEYFSETQRNKGNFPGRFSGRQFSNSRSEMNVSTLELGDSALYLCASSFPAGAYNEQFFGPGTRLTVL.

V gene TRBV5-1 combines with J gene TRBJ1-2; D unclear. The CDR3 runs 14 residues. The V gene lost 3 bases and the J gene lost 2 bases, with 11 bases spanning the gap. Per the germline V gene, CDR1 is SGHRS and CDR2 is YFSETQ. The CDR3 DNA sequence: TGCGCCAGCAGCTCAACCGGAGACAACTATGGCTACACCTTC. Translated, it gives CASSSTGDNYGYTF.

The V gene is TRBV2, the J gene TRBJ1-5; 8 bases agree with TRBD1. The V and J ends lost 6 bases and 7 bases, in that order; junction bases with no gene match: 8. There are 14 residues in the CDR3. The V gene's germline CDR1 is SNHLY and CDR2 FYNNEI. The CDR3 DNA sequence: TGTGCCAGCAGCGGACAGGGCCCCTACCAGCCCCAGCATTTT. Translated, it gives CASSGQGPYQPQHF.

V and J are TRBV2 and TRBJ2-2, with 9 bases that match TRBD2. Germline V gives CDR1 SNHLY, CDR2 FYNNEI. The V gene end was trimmed by 6 bases and the J gene end by 7 bases; junction bases not matched to a gene: 6. The CDR3 has 14 amino acids. CDR3 amino acids: CASRREGRVGELFF. In DNA, the CDR3 is TGTGCCAGCAGGCGGGAGGGCCGGGTCGGGGAGCTGTTTTTT.

The chain combines TRBV30 with TRBJ1-6; D perhaps matches TRBD1 (5 bases). V was shortened by 0 bases and J by 6 bases, with 12 bases between the two germline ends. Germline V gene lookup returns CDR1 GTSNPN and CDR2 SVGIG (reference sequence). This CDR3 comprises 15 residues. CDR3 sequence (DNA): TGTGCCTGGAGTGTTATGGGACCCCTTAATTCACCCCTCCACTTT. This translates into CAWSVMGPLNSPLHF.

The rearrangement joins TRBV5-1 to TRBJ1-2; D gene unclear. Germline CDR1 is SGHRS and CDR2 is YFSETQ. The CDR3 consists of 14 residues. V lost 0 bases and J 2 bases, leaving 8 bases between the germline ends. The CDR3 sequence: CASSLAEGNYGYTF. CDR3 bases: TGCGCCAGCAGCTTGGCGGAGGGCAACTATGGCTACACCTTC.

This clone was recorded only once. V is TRBV29-1 and J is TRBJ2-3; D gene unclear. This CDR3 is 12 amino acids long. Germline CDR1 SQVTM, CDR2 ANQGSEA. V lost 8 bases and J lost 4, with 13 bases in between. DNA for the CDR3: TGCAGCACAAACAGAGGTTCAGATACGCAGTATTTT. Protein product: CSTNRGSDTQYF.

V gene TRBV11-2 combines with J gene TRBJ1-5; D might be TRBD1 (5 bases). CDR3 length: 15 residues. Germline CDR1 is SGHAT and CDR2 is FQNNGV. Between the trimmed V and J ends, which lost 2 bases and 2 bases, there was a span of 10 bases. The CDR3 is CASSLMGLGNQPQHF. CDR3 in DNA: TGTGCCAGCAGCTTAATGGGGCTTGGCAATCAGCCCCAGCATTTT.

The chain joins TRBV15 to TRBJ2-1, with 7 bases aligning to TRBD1. With 7 bases clipped from V and 4 bases from J, the junction kept 7 bases outside the gene matches. Germline-derived CDR1 and CDR2 are LNHNV and YYDKDF (reference sequence). The CDR3 sequence is 14 residues long. DNA for the CDR3: TGTGCCACCATCCAGGGGGACAGTTACAATGAGCAGTTCTTC. It encodes CATIQGDSYNEQFF.

The chain uses TRBV4-1 and TRBJ2-3, with no clear D. The CDR3 is 14 amino acids. Germline-derived CDR1 and CDR2 are MGHRA and YSYEKL. V dropped 4 bases and J dropped 1 base, with 9 bases sitting between them. CDR3 bases: TGCGCCAGCAGCCCCGTTAGGGGCACAGATACGCAGTATTTT. Encoded protein: CASSPVRGTDTQYF.

This chain uses TRBV5-6 with TRBJ2-5; D call uncertain. V was pared by 1 base and J by 4 bases, with 2 bases between. This CDR3 spans 11 amino acids. The germline CDR1 and CDR2 sequences are SGHDT and YYEEEE. The CDR3 reads CASSLRETQYF. CDR3 nucleotides: TGTGCCAGCAGCTTGCGAGAGACCCAGTACTTC.

This chain connects TRBV11-3 to TRBJ1-1; no firm D call. Per germline, CDR1 SGHNT and CDR2 YENEEA. V lost 4 bases and J lost 6, with 12 bases in between. The CDR3 has 13 amino acids. CDR3 sequence reads: CASSWRAHAEAFF. CDR3 nucleotide sequence: TGTGCCAGCAGCTGGAGGGCCCACGCTGAAGCTTTCTTT. Together with reference TRBV11-3 and TRBJ1-1, the CDR3 gives the full variable domain: EAGVVQSPRYKIIEKKQPVAFWCNPISGHNTLYWYLQNLGQGPELLIRYENEEAVDDSQLPKDRFSAERLKGVDSTLKIQPAELGDSAVYLCASSWRAHAEAFFGQGTRLTVV.

This clone was seen a handful of times. The chain uses TRBV19 and TRBJ1-5, with D perhaps matching TRBD1 (6 bases). V was cut by 5 bases and J by 7 bases, with 12 bases left in between. Germline CDR1 reads LNHDA; CDR2 reads SQIVND (reference sequence). This CDR3 has 13 amino acids. CDR3 amino acids: CASSLQGRQPQHF. In DNA, the CDR3 is TGTGCCAGTAGTCTACAGGGCCGGCAGCCCCAGCATTTT.

The V and J genes are TRBV18 and TRBJ2-5; D is possibly TRBD1 (5 bases). Trimming took 2 bases from V and 6 from J, leaving 16 bases between them. Germline-derived CDR1 and CDR2 are KGHSH and LQKENI. CDR3 length: 15 amino acids. The CDR3 DNA sequence: TGTGCCAGCTCACCATATCGCAGTAGGGGAAAGACCCAGTACTTC. Its translation: CASSPYRSRGKTQYF.

The V call is TRBV4-1, the J call TRBJ2-7; the match to TRBD2 covers 12 bases. V gave up 2 bases and J gave up 2 bases; unmatched junction bases: 7. The germline V gene encodes CDR1 MGHRA and CDR2 YSYEKL. This CDR3 region has 17 residues. This CDR3 is CASSQRTSGNFTYEQYF. The CDR3, as DNA: TGCGCCAGCAGCCAAAGGACTAGCGGGAATTTCACCTACGAGCAGTACTTC.